The TCR beta chain under discussion was sequenced for a study of blood T cell repertoires in COVID-19. Study in general: The United States, Italy and Spain were the sources of the acute and convalescent COVID-19 samples. From T cells, B-cell-depleted T cells, or PBMCs came the material, which was cDNA or gDNA.

As originally analysed: Amplification of reference gene primers provided the estimated nucleated cell counts. Clones were read by immunoSEQ multiplex PCR, and TCRdb kept only the in-frame ones, dropping some. V, J and clone size are those of that table, while D and trimming were read from the DNA. The data contain over 110,000 clones, around 80% of them seen just once; the ten biggest clones take up roughly a tenth. The sequenced material came from peripheral blood. The receptor was isolated from a man aged 60 to 75 with active or convalescent COVID-19.

CDR3 sequence reads: CASSSRDRLEAFF. CDR3 nucleotides: TGTGCCAGCAGCTCCCGGGACAGGCTTGAAGCTTTCTTT. The chain joins TRBV11-3 to TRBJ1-1; TRBD1 matches at 8 bases. The V segment lost 4 bases and the J segment 7 bases; nucleotides outside the gene matches: 5. The CDR3 consists of 13 residues. The germline V gene has CDR1 SGHNT and CDR2 YENEEA.